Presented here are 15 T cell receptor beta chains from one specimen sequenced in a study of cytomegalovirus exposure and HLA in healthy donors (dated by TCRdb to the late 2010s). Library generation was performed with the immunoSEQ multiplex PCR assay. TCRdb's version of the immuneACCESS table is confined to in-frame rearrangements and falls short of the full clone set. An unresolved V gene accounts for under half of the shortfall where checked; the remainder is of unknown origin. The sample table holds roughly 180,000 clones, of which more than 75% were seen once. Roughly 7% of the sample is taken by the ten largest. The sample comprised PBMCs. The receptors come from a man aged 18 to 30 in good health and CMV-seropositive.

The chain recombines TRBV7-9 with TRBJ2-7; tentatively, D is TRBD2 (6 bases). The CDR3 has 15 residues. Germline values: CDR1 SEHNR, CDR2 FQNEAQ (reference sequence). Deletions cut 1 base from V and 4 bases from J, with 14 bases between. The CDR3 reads CASSLGGGAGYEQYF. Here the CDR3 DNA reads TGTGCCAGCAGCTTAGGGGGTGGCGCGGGATACGAGCAGTACTTC.

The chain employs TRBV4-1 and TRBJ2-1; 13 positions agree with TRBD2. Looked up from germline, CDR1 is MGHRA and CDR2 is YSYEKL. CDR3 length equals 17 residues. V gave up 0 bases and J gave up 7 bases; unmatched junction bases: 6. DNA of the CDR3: TGCGCCAGCAGCCAAGAGCTAACTAGCGGGAGGGCTAATGAGCAGTTCTTC. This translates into CASSQELTSGRANEQFF.

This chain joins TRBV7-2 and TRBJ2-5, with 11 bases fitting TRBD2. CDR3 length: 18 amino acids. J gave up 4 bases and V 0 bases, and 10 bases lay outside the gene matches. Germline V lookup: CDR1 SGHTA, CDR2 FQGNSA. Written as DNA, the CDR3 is TGTGCCAGCAGCTTAGCGGGGAGGGCTAGCGGGAGGCCAGAGACCCAGTACTTC. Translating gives CASSLAGRASGRPETQYF.

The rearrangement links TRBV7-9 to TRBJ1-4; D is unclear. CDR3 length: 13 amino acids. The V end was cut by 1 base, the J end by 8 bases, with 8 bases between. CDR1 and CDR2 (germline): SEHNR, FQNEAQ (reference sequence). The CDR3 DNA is TGTGCCAGCAGCTTAGGAGAATGGGAAAAACTGTTTTTT. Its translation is CASSLGEWEKLFF.

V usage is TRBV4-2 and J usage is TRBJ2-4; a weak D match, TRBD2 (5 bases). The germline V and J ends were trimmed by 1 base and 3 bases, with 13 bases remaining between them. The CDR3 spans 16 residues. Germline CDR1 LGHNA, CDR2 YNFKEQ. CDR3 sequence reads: CASSQGGFGIKNIQYF. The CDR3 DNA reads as TGTGCCAGCAGCCAAGGAGGATTCGGGATCAAAAACATTCAGTACTTC.

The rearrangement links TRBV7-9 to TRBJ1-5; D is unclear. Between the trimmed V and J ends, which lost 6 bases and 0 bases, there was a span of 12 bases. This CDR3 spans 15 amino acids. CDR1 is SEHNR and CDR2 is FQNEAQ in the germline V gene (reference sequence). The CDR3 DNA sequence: TGTGCCAGCAGAGAGGGAGACAATAGCAATCAGCCCCAGCATTTT. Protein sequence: CASREGDNSNQPQHF.

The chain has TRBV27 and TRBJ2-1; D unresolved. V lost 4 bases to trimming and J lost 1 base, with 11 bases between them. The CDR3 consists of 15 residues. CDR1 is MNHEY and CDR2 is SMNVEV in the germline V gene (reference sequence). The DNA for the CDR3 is TGTGCCAGCAGTTATCCAGGTTTTTCCTACAATGAGCAGTTCTTC. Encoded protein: CASSYPGFSYNEQFF.

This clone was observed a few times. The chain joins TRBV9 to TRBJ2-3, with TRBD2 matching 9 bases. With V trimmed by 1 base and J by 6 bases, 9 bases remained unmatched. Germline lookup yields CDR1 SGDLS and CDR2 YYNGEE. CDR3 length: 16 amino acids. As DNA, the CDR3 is TGTGCCAGCAGCGTACTGGCGGGAGGGCATGGGGATACGCAGTATTTT. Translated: CASSVLAGGHGDTQYF. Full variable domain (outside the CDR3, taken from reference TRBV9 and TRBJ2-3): DSGVTQTPKHLITATGQRVTLRCSPRSGDLSVYWYQQSLDQGLQFLIQYYNGEERAKGNILERFSAQQFPDLHSELNLSSLELGDSALYFCASSVLAGGHGDTQYFGPGTRLTVL.

CDR3 bases: TGTGCCAGCAGGCCTACAGGGGCCGAGCAGTACTTC. Translating it yields CASRPTGAEQYF. The rearrangement links TRBV28 to TRBJ2-7; 7 nucleotides align to TRBD1. This CDR3 has 12 residues. The germline V gene has CDR1 MDHEN and CDR2 SYDVKM. V lost 6 bases, J lost 6 bases, and 5 bases stayed unmatched.

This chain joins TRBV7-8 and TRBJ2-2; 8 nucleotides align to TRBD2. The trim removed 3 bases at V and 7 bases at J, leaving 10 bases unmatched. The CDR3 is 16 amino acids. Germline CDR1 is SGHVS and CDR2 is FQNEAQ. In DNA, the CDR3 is TGTGCCAGCAGCTTTCCCACCCCGGGGGGGTACGGGGAGCTGTTTTTT. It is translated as CASSFPTPGGYGELFF.

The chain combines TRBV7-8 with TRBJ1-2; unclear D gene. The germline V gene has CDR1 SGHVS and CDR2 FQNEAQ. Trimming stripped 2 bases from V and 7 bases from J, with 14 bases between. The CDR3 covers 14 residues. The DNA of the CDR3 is TGTGCCAGCAGCTTATCCTCTCGAGGGAGTGGCTACACCTTC. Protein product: CASSLSSRGSGYTF.

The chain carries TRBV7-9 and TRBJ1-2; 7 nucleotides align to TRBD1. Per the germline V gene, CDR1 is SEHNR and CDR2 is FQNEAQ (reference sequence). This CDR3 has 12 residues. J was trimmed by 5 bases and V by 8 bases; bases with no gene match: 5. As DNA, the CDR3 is TGTGCCAGCGGGCAGGGACAGTATGGCTACACCTTC. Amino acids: CASGQGQYGYTF.

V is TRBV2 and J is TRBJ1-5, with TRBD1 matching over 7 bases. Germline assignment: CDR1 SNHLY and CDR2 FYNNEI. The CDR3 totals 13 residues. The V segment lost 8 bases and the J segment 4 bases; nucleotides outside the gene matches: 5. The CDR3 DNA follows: TGTGCCAGCGCGGGACAGCCTAATCAGCCCCAGCATTTT. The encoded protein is CASAGQPNQPQHF.

DNA for the CDR3: TGTGCCAGCAGTTTAGGGGGACAAGGAGGCAATGAGCAGTTCTTC. Residues: CASSLGGQGGNEQFF. The J gene is TRBJ2-1, the V gene TRBV28; D might be TRBD1 (6 bases). This CDR3 contains 15 residues. Germline V CDR1 and CDR2: MDHEN, SYDVKM. The V end was cut by 2 bases, the J end by 6 bases, with 14 bases between.

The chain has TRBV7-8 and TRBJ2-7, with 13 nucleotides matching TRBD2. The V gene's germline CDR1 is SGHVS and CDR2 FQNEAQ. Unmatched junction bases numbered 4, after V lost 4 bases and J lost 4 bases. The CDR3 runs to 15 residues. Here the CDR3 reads CASSYGLAGVYEQYF. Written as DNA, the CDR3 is TGTGCCAGCAGCTACGGACTAGCGGGAGTGTACGAGCAGTACTTC. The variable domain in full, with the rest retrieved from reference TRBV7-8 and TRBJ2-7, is GAGVSQSPRYKVAKRGQDVALRCDPISGHVSLFWYQQALGQGPEFLTYFQNEAQLDKSGLPSDRFFAERPEGSVSTLKIQRTQQEDSAVYLCASSYGLAGVYEQYFGPGTRLTVT.